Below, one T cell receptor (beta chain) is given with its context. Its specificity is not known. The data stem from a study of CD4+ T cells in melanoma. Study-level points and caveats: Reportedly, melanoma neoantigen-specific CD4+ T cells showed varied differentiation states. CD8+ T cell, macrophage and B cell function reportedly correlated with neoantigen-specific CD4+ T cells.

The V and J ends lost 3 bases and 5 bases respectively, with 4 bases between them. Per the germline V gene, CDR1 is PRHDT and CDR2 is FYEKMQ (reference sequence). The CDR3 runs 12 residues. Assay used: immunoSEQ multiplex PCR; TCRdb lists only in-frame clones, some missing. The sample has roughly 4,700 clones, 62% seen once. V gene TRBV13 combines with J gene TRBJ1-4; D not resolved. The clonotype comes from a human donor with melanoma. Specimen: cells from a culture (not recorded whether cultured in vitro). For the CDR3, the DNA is TGTGCCAGCAGCTTGGGAAATGAAAAACTGTTTTTT. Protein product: CASSLGNEKLFF.